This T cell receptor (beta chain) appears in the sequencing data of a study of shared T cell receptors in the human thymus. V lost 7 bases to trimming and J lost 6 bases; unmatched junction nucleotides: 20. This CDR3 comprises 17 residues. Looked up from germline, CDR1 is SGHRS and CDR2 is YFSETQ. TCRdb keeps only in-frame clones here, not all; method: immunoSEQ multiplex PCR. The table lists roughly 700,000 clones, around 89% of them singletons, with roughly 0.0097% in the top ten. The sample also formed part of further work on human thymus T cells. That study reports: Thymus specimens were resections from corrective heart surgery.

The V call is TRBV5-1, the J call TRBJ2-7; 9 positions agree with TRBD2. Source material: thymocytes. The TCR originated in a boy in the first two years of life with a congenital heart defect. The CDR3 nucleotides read TGCGCCAGCCGCGCATTCGCCGGGACTAGCACAGATGGCGAGCAGTACTTC. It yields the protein CASRAFAGTSTDGEQYF. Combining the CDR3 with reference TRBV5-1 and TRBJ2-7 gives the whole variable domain KAGVTQTPRYLIKTRGQQVTLSCSPISGHRSVSWYQQTPGQGLQFLFEYFSETQRNKGNFPGRFSGRQFSNSRSEMNVSTLELGDSALYLCASRAFAGTSTDGEQYFGPGTRLTVT.